One and the same sample provided the 17 T cell receptor beta chains below, sequenced in a study of STAT5B mutations in CD4+ large granular lymphocyte leukemia (dated by TCRdb to 2022 to 2024). Library preparation was by the immunoSEQ multiplex PCR assay. TCRdb carries this immuneACCESS record with in-frame sequences only. Its versions omit some clonotypes, under half of them owing to an unresolved V gene in the studies checked, with the rest unexplained. This sample gives some 30,000 clones in total; around 78% of them show up just once. The ten most abundant clones make up around 0.98% of the sample. The sample consisted of CD4+ T cells from blood buffy coats. The receptors shown here come from a human donor in good health.

The chain is built from TRBV30 and TRBJ1-6; no definite D call. Trimming shortened V by 3 bases and J by 7 bases, and 16 bases separated the two germline ends. Germline loops: CDR1 GTSNPN, CDR2 SVGIG (reference sequence). The CDR3 contains 15 residues. CDR3 in DNA: TGTGCCTGGAGCGGGCCCGGGGTTGGGAATTCACCCCTCCACTTT. Translation gives CAWSGPGVGNSPLHF.

The chain employs TRBV27 and TRBJ2-7; 7 bases agree with TRBD2. V shed 5 bases, J shed 5 bases, and the junction held 6 bases outside the gene matches. This CDR3 comprises 13 residues. Looked up from germline, CDR1 is MNHEY and CDR2 is SMNVEV (reference sequence). CDR3 protein: CASSPTSSNEQYF. The CDR3 coding sequence is TGTGCCAGCAGTCCGACTAGCAGCAACGAGCAGTACTTC.

V and J are TRBV6-1 and TRBJ2-7; D possibly corresponds to TRBD1 (5 bases). CDR1 is MNHNS, CDR2 SASEGT, per germline. The CDR3 runs 15 residues. V was shortened by 3 bases and J by 0 bases, with 12 bases between the two germline ends. The CDR3 region has the DNA TGTGCCAGCAGTGATAGGGGAAGGGCCTCCTACGAGCAGTACGTC. Its protein product is CASSDRGRASYEQYV.

This clone was recorded a few times. The V call is TRBV7-9, the J call TRBJ2-7; 13 positions agree with TRBD2. V trimming: 6 bases; J trimming: 2 bases; junction bases outside the gene matches: 4. CDR3 length: 15 residues. Germline CDR1 is SEHNR and CDR2 is FQNEAQ (reference sequence). This chain's CDR3 is CASSRGLAGTYEQYF. CDR3 coding DNA: TGTGCCAGCAGTCGGGGACTAGCGGGGACCTACGAGCAGTACTTC.

CDR3 nucleotides: TGTGCCAGCAGCTTAGGGGGACAGCACAATGAGCAGTTCTTC. Translation gives CASSLGGQHNEQFF. The V call is TRBV11-3, the J call TRBJ2-1; 7 nucleotides match TRBD1. The ends lost 1 base at V and 5 bases at J; junction bases unmatched: 2. This CDR3 comprises 14 residues. The germline CDR1 and CDR2 sequences are SGHNT and YENEEA.

The chain combines TRBV30 with TRBJ2-1; 7 bases map to TRBD1. With 4 bases clipped from V and 7 bases from J, the junction kept 10 bases outside the gene matches. Germline CDR1 and CDR2: GTSNPN and SVGIG (reference sequence). This CDR3 region has 14 residues. For the CDR3, the DNA is TGTGCCTGGACGGCGAACAGGGGAGCTAATGAGCAGTTCTTC. This translates into CAWTANRGANEQFF.

This sequence joins TRBV2 and TRBJ2-1; the match to TRBD2 covers 13 bases. The CDR3 is made up of 19 amino acids. The germline CDR1 and CDR2 sequences are SNHLY and FYNNEI. The trim removed 6 bases at V and 0 bases at J, leaving 11 bases unmatched. The CDR3 is CASRGRLAGGSSSYNEQFF. DNA for the CDR3: TGTGCCAGCAGGGGAAGACTAGCGGGAGGCTCGAGCTCCTACAATGAGCAGTTCTTC.

This clone was seen only a few times. Other DNA sequences in the same sample also yield this CDR3. J is TRBJ1-5 and V is TRBV4-1; D perhaps matches TRBD1 (6 bases). The CDR3 is 14 amino acids. Germline CDR1 and CDR2: MGHRA and YSYEKL. V lost 1 base to trimming and J lost 4 bases, with 8 bases between them. The DNA of the CDR3 is TGCGCCAGCAGCCAAGTAGGGGGAAATCAGCCCCAGCATTTT. It translates to CASSQVGGNQPQHF.

V usage is TRBV15 and J usage is TRBJ2-3; 7 bases map to TRBD2. Looked up from germline, CDR1 is LNHNV and CDR2 is YYDKDF (reference sequence). V shed 4 bases, J shed 6 bases, and the junction held 10 bases outside the gene matches. The CDR3 totals 15 residues. The CDR3 loop is CATSNSGLPPDTQYF. In DNA, the CDR3 is TGTGCCACCAGCAATAGCGGGCTCCCTCCCGATACGCAGTATTTT.

The rearrangement joins TRBV30 to TRBJ1-1; TRBD1 agrees at 9 bases. This CDR3 is built from 13 residues. V gave up 8 bases and J gave up 1 base; unmatched junction bases: 5. Germline CDR1 GTSNPN, CDR2 SVGIG (reference sequence). As DNA, the CDR3 is TGTGCCGTACAGGGGGCGCGGAACACTGAAGCTTTCTTT. It specifies CAVQGARNTEAFF.

The J gene is TRBJ1-1, the V gene TRBV28; possible D gene TRBD1, 5 bases. V lost 6 bases and J lost 3, with 17 bases in between. The CDR3 consists of 15 residues. The germline V gene encodes CDR1 MDHEN and CDR2 SYDVKM. The CDR3 loop is CASRAGGLGDTEAFF. The CDR3 DNA reads as TGTGCCAGCAGGGCGGGGGGACTCGGGGACACTGAAGCTTTCTTT.

This clone has just a few counts. Here the CDR3 reads CASSRTGNSYEQYV. CDR3 coding DNA: TGTGCCAGCAGCCGGACAGGGAACAGTTACGAGCAGTACGTC. V gene TRBV5-5 combines with J gene TRBJ2-7, with 8 bases lining up with TRBD1. The V gene end was trimmed by 4 bases and the J gene end by 4 bases; junction bases not matched to a gene: 7. Germline-derived CDR1 and CDR2 are SGHKS and YYEKEE (reference sequence). This CDR3 comprises 14 residues.

This sequence joins TRBV4-2 and TRBJ2-3; 12 bases are shared with TRBD2. The germline V gene encodes CDR1 LGHNA and CDR2 YNFKEQ. The CDR3 is made up of 16 amino acids. Trimming cost V 4 bases and J 3 bases; bases outside gene matches: 5. This CDR3 is CASSPRTSGVTDTQYF. Written as DNA, the CDR3 is TGTGCCAGCAGCCCACGGACTAGCGGGGTTACAGATACGCAGTATTTT.

About this clone: Other DNA sequences in the sample encode the same CDR3. This rearrangement joins TRBV30 to TRBJ2-2; tentatively, D is TRBD1 or TRBD2 (5 bases each). Trimming stripped 0 bases from V and 4 bases from J, with 6 bases between. The germline CDR1 and CDR2 sequences are GTSNPN and SVGIG (reference sequence). The CDR3 totals 13 residues. CDR3: CAWSVGGTGELFF. For the CDR3, the DNA is TGTGCCTGGAGTGTTGGGGGCACCGGGGAGCTGTTTTTT.

This clone has a handful of counts. V and J are TRBV11-2 and TRBJ1-3; the D is unclear. V lost 2 bases and J lost 0, with 5 bases in between. CDR1 is SGHAT and CDR2 is FQNNGV in the germline V gene. This CDR3 has 14 amino acids. The CDR3 reads CASSLSSSGNTIYF. In DNA, the CDR3 is TGTGCCAGCAGCTTATCGTCCTCTGGAAACACCATATATTTT.

This chain links TRBV7-2 with TRBJ1-5; no reliable D call. V was pared by 0 bases and J by 3 bases, with 3 bases between. Germline values: CDR1 SGHTA, CDR2 FQGNSA. The CDR3 has 13 amino acids. The CDR3 DNA follows: TGTGCCAGCAGCTTAGCCATCAATCAGCCCCAGCATTTT. Protein product: CASSLAINQPQHF.

CDR3 bases: TGTGCCAGCACCCAATCCTTAAGTCCGGATACGCAGTATTTT. This translates into CASTQSLSPDTQYF. The gene calls are TRBV7-9 and TRBJ2-3; the D is unclear. Per germline, CDR1 SEHNR and CDR2 FQNEAQ (reference sequence). The CDR3 length is 14 residues. V lost 7 bases, J lost 6 bases, and 17 bases lay in between.